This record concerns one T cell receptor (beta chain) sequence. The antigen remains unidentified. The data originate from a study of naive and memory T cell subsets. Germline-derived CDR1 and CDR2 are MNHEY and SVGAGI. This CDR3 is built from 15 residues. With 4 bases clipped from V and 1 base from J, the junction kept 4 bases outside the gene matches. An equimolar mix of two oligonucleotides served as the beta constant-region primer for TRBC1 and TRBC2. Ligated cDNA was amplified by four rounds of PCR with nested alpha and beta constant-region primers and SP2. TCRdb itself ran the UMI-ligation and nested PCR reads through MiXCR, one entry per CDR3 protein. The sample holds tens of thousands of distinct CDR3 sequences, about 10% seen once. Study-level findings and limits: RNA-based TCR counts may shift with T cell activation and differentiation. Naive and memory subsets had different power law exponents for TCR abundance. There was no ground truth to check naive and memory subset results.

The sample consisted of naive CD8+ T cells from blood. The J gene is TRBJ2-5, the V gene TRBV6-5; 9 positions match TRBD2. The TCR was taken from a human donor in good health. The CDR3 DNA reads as TGTGCCAGCAGTTCGTCTAGCGGGATCCAAGAGACCCAGTACTTC. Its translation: CASSSSSGIQETQYF.